Below, 23 T cell receptor beta chains from the same sample are listed, as sequenced in a study of cytomegalovirus exposure and HLA in healthy donors. This PCR relied on a set of 60 Vbeta primers and 13 Jbeta primers. TCRdb's copy holds only in-frame clones and misses some; the assay was immunoSEQ multiplex PCR. Among about 160,000 clones listed, about 85% were seen once. Sequencing was performed on PBMCs. These receptors originate from a man between 18 and 35 years old in good health and CMV-seropositive.

The V call is TRBV5-1, the J call TRBJ1-1, with D possibly being TRBD1 (6 bases). From germline, CDR1 is SGHRS and CDR2 YFSETQ. V lost 4 bases and J 2 bases, leaving 15 bases between the germline ends. CDR3 length: 15 amino acids. In nucleotides, the CDR3 is TGCGCCAGCAGCCTATCCGGGACAACAAACACTGAAGCTTTCTTT. Translating it yields CASSLSGTTNTEAFF.

V and J are TRBV7-7 and TRBJ2-5; TRBD1 is a possible D gene (6 bases). Germline loops: CDR1 SSHAT, CDR2 FNYEAQ (reference sequence). Trimming left V 0 bases short and J 2 bases short, with 10 bases between. The CDR3 is made up of 15 amino acids. CDR3 DNA sequence: TGTGCCAGCAGCTTAGCCCCAGGGGTGCAAGAGACCCAGTACTTC. Its translation: CASSLAPGVQETQYF.

V gene TRBV30 combines with J gene TRBJ1-2; no firm D call. CDR1 is GTSNPN, CDR2 SVGIG, per germline (reference sequence). V was clipped by 2 bases and J by 0 bases, with 10 bases between them. This CDR3 contains 14 residues. The chain's CDR3 is CAWSLTGANYGYTF. The CDR3 DNA reads as TGTGCCTGGAGTCTAACCGGGGCTAACTATGGCTACACCTTC.

The V and J genes are TRBV7-2 and TRBJ1-1, with D perhaps matching TRBD1 (6 bases). V was shortened by 1 base and J by 4 bases, with 13 bases between the two germline ends. CDR1 and CDR2 (germline): SGHTA, FQGNSA. This CDR3 has 15 amino acids. The CDR3 DNA is TGTGCCAGCAGCTTAGGATTTGGCAGGGGCACTGAAGCTTTCTTT. It translates to CASSLGFGRGTEAFF.

The chain joins TRBV15 to TRBJ1-5; a possible D gene is TRBD1 (6 bases). The CDR3 length is 15 residues. Deletions cut 0 bases from V and 4 bases from J, with 10 bases between. Germline lookup yields CDR1 LNHNV and CDR2 YYDKDF (reference sequence). The CDR3 is CATSRDQGTNQPQHF. In DNA form, the CDR3 reads TGTGCCACCAGCAGAGATCAGGGGACGAATCAGCCCCAGCATTTT.

The chain links TRBV7-2 to TRBJ1-1; D gene uncertain. The CDR3 extends over 16 amino acids. From germline, CDR1 is SGHTA and CDR2 FQGNSA. Trimming pared 2 bases from V and 3 bases from J, leaving 16 bases between. This chain's CDR3 is CASSLSIERVDTEAFF. CDR3 bases: TGTGCCAGCAGCTTATCTATCGAACGGGTGGACACTGAAGCTTTCTTT.

This chain uses TRBV5-1 with TRBJ2-1, with 10 bases identical to TRBD2. The CDR3 has 16 amino acids. J was trimmed by 4 bases and V by 0 bases; bases with no gene match: 4. The germline V gene has CDR1 SGHRS and CDR2 YFSETQ. CDR3 sequence reads: CASSLVPAGGYNEQFF. DNA of the CDR3: TGCGCCAGCAGCTTGGTTCCAGCGGGGGGGTACAATGAGCAGTTCTTC.

In the case of this clone: The same CDR3 also results from other DNA sequences found in this sample. The gene calls are TRBV6-1 and TRBJ1-6, with unresolved D. Trimming took 6 bases from V and 5 from J, leaving 8 bases between them. The CDR3 sequence is 13 residues long. CDR1 is MNHNS and CDR2 is SASEGT in the germline V gene. The CDR3 DNA follows: TGTGCCAGCAGCTCCCTAGATAATTCACCCCTCCACTTT. Its translation is CASSSLDNSPLHF.

J is TRBJ2-5 and V is TRBV7-3; no reliable D call. The V and J ends lost 2 bases and 4 bases respectively, with 20 bases between them. Looked up from germline, CDR1 is SGHTA and CDR2 is FQGTGA. CDR3 length: 17 residues. The CDR3 coding sequence is TGTGCCAGCAGCTTATTTATAGGAGTTGGCTCCCGAGAGACCCAGTACTTC. It translates to CASSLFIGVGSRETQYF.

In this sample, this clone turned up once. V usage is TRBV29-1 and J usage is TRBJ2-3; no definite D call. The CDR3 has 11 amino acids. CDR1 SQVTM and CDR2 ANQGSEA come from the germline V gene. Trimming stripped 1 base from V and 6 bases from J, with 5 bases between. The CDR3 DNA reads as TGCAGCGTTGAAGGGCGGGATACGCAGTATTTT. Amino acids: CSVEGRDTQYF.

The V gene is TRBV29-1, the J gene TRBJ1-2, with 10 bases matching TRBD1. The CDR3 consists of 15 residues. Germline V CDR1 and CDR2: SQVTM, ANQGSEA. Trimming cost V 7 bases and J 3 bases; bases outside gene matches: 11. The CDR3 DNA reads TGCAGCGACACCTTCCGGGGACAGGGGCACTATGGCTACACCTTC. It is translated as CSDTFRGQGHYGYTF.

V gene TRBV27 combines with J gene TRBJ1-5; D is unclear. The CDR3 covers 15 residues. Trimming left V 3 bases short and J 5 bases short, with 14 bases between. Germline loops: CDR1 MNHEY, CDR2 SMNVEV (reference sequence). The CDR3 region has the DNA TGTGCCAGCAGTTTGGGTCCTGACATTGATCAGCCCCAGCATTTT. It encodes CASSLGPDIDQPQHF.

The count of this clone is one. The chain has TRBV5-4 and TRBJ2-2; 8 bases fit TRBD1. Looked up from germline, CDR1 is SGHNT and CDR2 is YYREEE (reference sequence). The J segment lost 2 bases and the V segment lost 5 bases, leaving 5 bases of the junction unmatched. The CDR3 has 15 amino acids. CDR3 amino acids: CASSFDRGNTGELFF. Here the CDR3 DNA reads TGTGCCAGCAGTTTTGACAGGGGAAACACCGGGGAGCTGTTTTTT.

The chain uses TRBV5-1 and TRBJ1-2, with 7 bases that match TRBD1. Trimming removed 4 bases from V and 2 bases from J; junction bases left unmatched: 8. CDR1 is SGHRS and CDR2 is YFSETQ in the germline V gene. This CDR3 is built from 15 residues. CDR3 sequence reads: CASSLLRGPNYGYTF. The CDR3 DNA sequence: TGCGCCAGCAGCCTACTAAGGGGGCCCAACTATGGCTACACCTTC. Full variable domain (outside the CDR3, taken from reference TRBV5-1 and TRBJ1-2): KAGVTQTPRYLIKTRGQQVTLSCSPISGHRSVSWYQQTPGQGLQFLFEYFSETQRNKGNFPGRFSGRQFSNSRSEMNVSTLELGDSALYLCASSLLRGPNYGYTFGSGTRLTVV.

This chain connects TRBV7-9 to TRBJ1-3; no definite D call. V dropped 5 bases and J dropped 0 bases, with 17 bases sitting between them. CDR1 and CDR2 from the germline V gene are SEHNR and FQNEAQ (reference sequence). The CDR3 is made up of 17 amino acids. CDR3 in amino acids: CASSQNTDPGSGNTIYF. The DNA for the CDR3 is TGTGCCAGCAGCCAGAATACTGATCCGGGCTCTGGAAACACCATATATTTT.

This chain connects TRBV4-2 to TRBJ2-4; 10 bases map to TRBD2. The germline V gene encodes CDR1 LGHNA and CDR2 YNFKEQ. J lost 0 bases, V lost 0 bases, and 14 bases had no gene match. The CDR3 spans 21 residues. The CDR3 loop is CASSQDSSGGQNRLAKNIQYF. For the CDR3, the DNA is TGTGCCAGCAGCCAAGATTCTAGCGGGGGCCAGAACCGGCTAGCCAAAAACATTCAGTACTTC.

This sequence joins TRBV2 and TRBJ1-1; D is ambiguous. The CDR3 extends over 15 amino acids. CDR1 SNHLY and CDR2 FYNNEI come from the germline V gene. V lost 3 bases, J lost 4 bases, and 15 bases lay in between. In DNA, the CDR3 is TGTGCCAGCAGTGAGAGTTTTATTCGCGGCACTGAAGCTTTCTTT. This codes for CASSESFIRGTEAFF.

The chain links TRBV4-3 to TRBJ1-2; maybe TRBD1 (5 bases). CDR3 size: 15 residues. The germline V gene encodes CDR1 LGHNA and CDR2 YSLEER. V was trimmed by 0 bases and J by 5 bases, leaving 13 bases between them. The CDR3 sequence is CASSQDVHGGYGYTF. CDR3 bases: TGCGCCAGCAGCCAAGATGTCCACGGGGGGTATGGCTACACCTTC.

V and J are TRBV6-1 and TRBJ2-3; 9 positions match TRBD2. There are 14 residues in the CDR3. Per the germline V gene, CDR1 is MNHNS and CDR2 is SASEGT. The V gene end was trimmed by 6 bases and the J gene end by 0 bases; junction bases not matched to a gene: 1. The CDR3 DNA reads TGTGCCAGCAGCCTAGCGGGGAGCACAGATACGCAGTATTTT. Translating it yields CASSLAGSTDTQYF.

This clone was seen a handful of times. The V and J genes are TRBV2 and TRBJ1-1; no reliable D call. The V gene's germline CDR1 is SNHLY and CDR2 FYNNEI. Deletions cut 6 bases from V and 7 bases from J, with 12 bases between. CDR3 length: 12 amino acids. The CDR3 nucleotides are TGTGCCAGCAGGACCTCGGGGAATGAAGCTTTCTTT. Amino acid sequence: CASRTSGNEAFF.

The CDR3 nucleotides read TGCAGCGACACGGTACTAGTTGATACGCAGTATTTT. Its translation is CSDTVLVDTQYF. V is TRBV29-1 and J is TRBJ2-3, with D possibly being TRBD2 (5 bases). The V end lost 7 bases, the J end lost 6 bases, and 14 bases lay between the germline ends. Per the germline V gene, CDR1 is SQVTM and CDR2 is ANQGSEA. This CDR3 region has 12 residues.

This clone was counted a few times. J is TRBJ1-5 and V is TRBV25-1; 7 nucleotides agree with TRBD1. The germline CDR1 and CDR2 sequences are MGHDK and SYGVNS. The CDR3 runs 16 residues. With V trimmed by 4 bases and J by 2 bases, 8 bases remained unmatched. CDR3 residues: CASSGVGGLGNQPQHF. CDR3 in DNA: TGTGCCAGCAGTGGAGTAGGGGGCCTCGGCAATCAGCCCCAGCATTTT.

The chain couples TRBV5-1 to TRBJ1-1; 7 positions match TRBD1. Germline V CDR1 and CDR2: SGHRS, YFSETQ. The CDR3 is 16 amino acids. The J segment lost 1 base and the V segment lost 3 bases, leaving 9 bases of the junction unmatched. As DNA, the CDR3 is TGCGCCAGCAGCTCCTCCGAACAGGGGTCGAACACTGAAGCTTTCTTT. It specifies CASSSSEQGSNTEAFF. The full variable domain, completed using reference TRBV5-1 and TRBJ1-1, is KAGVTQTPRYLIKTRGQQVTLSCSPISGHRSVSWYQQTPGQGLQFLFEYFSETQRNKGNFPGRFSGRQFSNSRSEMNVSTLELGDSALYLCASSSSEQGSNTEAFFGQGTRLTVV.